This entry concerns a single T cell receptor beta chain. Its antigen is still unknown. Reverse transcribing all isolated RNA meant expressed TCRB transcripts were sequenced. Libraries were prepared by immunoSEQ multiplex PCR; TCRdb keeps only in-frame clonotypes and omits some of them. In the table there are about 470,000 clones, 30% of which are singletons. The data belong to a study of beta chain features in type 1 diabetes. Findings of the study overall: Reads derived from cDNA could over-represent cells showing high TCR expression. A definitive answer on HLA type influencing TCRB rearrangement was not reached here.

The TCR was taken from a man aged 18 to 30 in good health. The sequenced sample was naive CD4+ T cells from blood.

The CDR3 spells CASSLRPNTGELFF. The CDR3 nucleotides read TGTGCCAGCAGCCTAAGACCTAACACCGGGGAGCTGTTTTTT. V is TRBV7-2 and J is TRBJ2-2; the D is unclear. V lost 5 bases and J lost 2, with 9 bases in between. This CDR3 has 14 residues. Looked up from germline, CDR1 is SGHTA and CDR2 is FQGNSA.